Listed here is a single TCR beta chain. The CDR3 runs 13 residues. Trimming removed 5 bases from V and 3 bases from J, with 8 bases in between. The germline gives CDR1 WSHSY, CDR2 SAAADI. Under the authors' procedure: Reference gene primer amplification gave estimated nucleated cell counts. Assay used: immunoSEQ multiplex PCR; TCRdb lists only in-frame clones, some missing. V, J and clone size reflect that table, while D and trimming were determined from the DNA. Of about 170,000 clones in the sample, approximately 86% were seen once. The source of the sample is a study of blood T cell repertoires in COVID-19. Study-wide background: From the United States, Italy and Spain came samples of acute and convalescent COVID-19. In each case, the material was cDNA or gDNA derived from T cells, B-cell-depleted T cells, or PBMCs.

The sample taken for sequencing was peripheral blood. The chain combines TRBV10-2 with TRBJ1-5, with D possibly TRBD1 on 5 matching bases. The clonotype was recovered from a man between 65 and 85 years old with acute or convalescent COVID-19. The CDR3 DNA reads as TGCGCCAGCAGTCAGGGCCCCAATCAGCCCCAGCATTTT. This encodes CASSQGPNQPQHF.